These 9 T cell receptor beta chains came from one sample sequenced in a study of blood T cells in healthy people across ages. The use of a sample-barcoded 5' primer and a J-beta primer mix characterized a second PCR of roughly 7 to 11 cycles. TCRdb reprocessed the 5' RACE reads with MiXCR, giving one entry per CDR3 protein. The sample has approximately 1,000,000 distinct CDR3 sequences; under 40% are singletons. Sequencing was done on a sample of blood. All receptors derive from a man aged 18 to 29 in good health.

In this sample, this clonotype turned up many times. The chain has TRBV9 and TRBJ1-2, with D perhaps matching TRBD1 (5 bases). The CDR3 has 13 residues. Between the trimmed V and J ends, which lost 3 bases and 5 bases, there was a span of 11 bases. In germline, CDR1 is SGDLS, CDR2 YYNGEE. CDR3: CASSEGTGYGYTF. The CDR3 DNA sequence: TGTGCCAGCAGCGAGGGGACGGGATATGGCTACACCTTC.

CDR3 protein: CASSFRGRPATNEKLFF. In DNA form, the CDR3 reads TGTGCCAGCAGCTTCAGGGGGCGACCTGCAACTAATGAAAAACTGTTTTTT. The chain uses TRBV7-2 and TRBJ1-4, with TRBD1 matching over 8 bases. V was clipped by 3 bases and J by 0 bases; unmatched bases: 6. Germline V gives CDR1 SGHTA, CDR2 FQGNSA. CDR3 length equals 17 residues.

V is TRBV6-5 and J is TRBJ2-3; no definite D call. CDR1 is MNHEY, CDR2 SVGAGI, per germline. V gave up 4 bases and J gave up 2 bases, with 7 bases separating them. The CDR3 has 13 residues. In DNA form, the CDR3 reads TGTGCCAGCAGTTCGTTTATCACAGATACGCAGTATTTT. Its protein is CASSSFITDTQYF.

This clonotype was seen just once. One end of the junction varies from germline; a read error may be responsible. V gene TRBV5-1 combines with J gene TRBJ2-3, with 7 bases aligning to TRBD2. In germline, CDR1 is SGHRS, CDR2 YFSETQ. The CDR3 is made up of 16 amino acids. The CDR3 sequence: CASSLEPEGAGDAQYF. The CDR3 DNA follows: TGCGCCAGCAGCTTGGAGCCCGAAGGGGCGGGAGATGCGCAGTATTTT.

V is TRBV6-2 or TRBV6-3 and J is TRBJ2-7; the match to TRBD1 covers 9 bases. Germline assignment: CDR1 MNHEY and CDR2 SVGEGT. The CDR3 length is 14 residues. With 6 bases clipped from V and 3 bases from J, the junction kept 6 bases outside the gene matches. The CDR3 protein is CASSGTGPLYEQYF. In DNA form, the CDR3 reads TGTGCCAGCAGCGGGACAGGGCCACTCTACGAGCAGTACTTC.

This CDR3 is CASSELTGARFQYF. The CDR3 DNA sequence: TGTGCCAGCAGTGAACTAACGGGGGCCCGCTTCCAGTACTTC. The rearrangement links TRBV2 to TRBJ2-5; D possibly matches TRBD1 or TRBD2 (6 bases each). Germline-derived CDR1 and CDR2 are SNHLY and FYNNEI. The CDR3 is 14 amino acids. V dropped 2 bases and J dropped 10 bases, with 17 bases sitting between them.

The V gene is TRBV7-2, the J gene TRBJ2-1; 7 bases are a match to TRBD2. V gave up 8 bases and J gave up 7 bases; unmatched junction bases: 8. The germline V gene has CDR1 SGHTA and CDR2 FQGNSA. This CDR3 contains 13 residues. The CDR3 loop is CASGGWGGNEQFF. The CDR3 coding sequence is TGTGCCAGCGGAGGATGGGGGGGGAATGAGCAGTTCTTC.

With respect to this clonotype: An end of the junction does not agree with germline; a read error may underlie this. The chain links TRBV11-2 to TRBJ2-1, with 9 bases matching TRBD2. This CDR3 comprises 16 residues. Germline lookup yields CDR1 SGHAT and CDR2 FQNNGV. As DNA, the CDR3 is TGTGCCGGCAGCTTAGCGTTAGCGGGGGCCTGGAATGAGCAGTTCTTC. This sequence encodes CAGSLALAGAWNEQFF. The full variable domain, in which reference TRBV11-2 and TRBJ2-1 provide the parts outside the CDR3, is EAGVAQSPRYKIIEKRQSVAFWCNPISGHATLYWYQQILGQGPKLLIQFQNNGVVDDSQLPKDRFSAERLKGVDSTLKIQPAKLEDSAVYLCAGSLALAGAWNEQFFGPGTRLTVL.

The rearrangement links TRBV10-3 to TRBJ2-1; no definite D call. CDR3 length equals 12 residues. The germline V gene has CDR1 ENHRY and CDR2 SYGVKD. V was cut by 2 bases and J by 9 bases, with 8 bases left in between. This chain's CDR3 is CAISEARPEQFF. The CDR3 nucleotides are TGTGCCATCAGTGAGGCGAGGCCTGAGCAGTTCTTC.